The rows below give T cell receptor beta chains drawn from one sample of a study of T cell clonotyping in hematopoietic cell transplantation. Sequencing was performed with immunoSEQ multiplex PCR; in TCRdb, only in-frame clones are kept and a portion is missing. The sample includes over 25,000 clones, about 83% seen only once; the top ten take approximately 6.6%. Sequencing used peripheral blood mononuclear cells, obtained before stem cell transplant. These receptors all stem from a woman aged 25 to 39 with chronic myeloid leukemia. Some clones in this sample may be carry-over from other donors' samples. Both conserved end residues are part of each CDR3.

j_gene,v_gene,CDR3aa
TRBJ1-1,TRBV19,CASSPFNRVSEAFF
TRBJ2-2,TRBV5-1,CASSGAGGNTGELFF
TRBJ1-2,TRBV7-2,CASSLEVSSGYTF
TRBJ2-3,TRBV27,CASSSFTDTQYF
TRBJ2-7,TRBV7-2,CASSPGTGGLEQYF
TRBJ1-1,TRBV30,CAGKYTARNTEAFF
TRBJ2-1,TRBV4-2,CASSPLSGGNEQFF
TRBJ1-2,TRBV19,CASSMGTGVGYGYTF
TRBJ1-1,TRBV6-6,CASRLRSYTEAFF
TRBJ1-3,TRBV9,CASSPTGNTIYF
TRBJ1-5,TRBV5-8,CASSLVGFQPQHF
TRBJ2-3,TRBV7-2,CASSPTTDTQYF
TRBJ2-1,TRBV7-2,CASEGGRTGNEQFF
TRBJ2-3,TRBV6-5,CASRRPDRDTQYF
TRBJ1-5,TRBV19,CASSIHRQGANQPQHF
TRBJ2-7,TRBV7-6,CASSNGAVGYEQYF
TRBJ1-4,TRBV5-1,CASSFGQGAGVANEKLFF
TRBJ2-1,TRBV7-2,CASSLYSPGGPPLF
TRBJ1-5,TRBV6-1,CASSGLGDKSQPQHF
TRBJ1-1,TRBV6-5,CASYGRRAFF
TRBJ2-5,TRBV5-1,CASSPGLAGARETQYF
TRBJ1-5,TRBV2,CASSEFPVAQPQHF
TRBJ2-2,TRBV5-1,CASSLGQLTGELFF
TRBJ2-3,TRBV5-6,CASSIGTYTDTQYF
TRBJ1-2,TRBV4-1,CASSQGSWGPNYGYTF
TRBJ2-2,TRBV4-3,CASRNWVNTGELFF
TRBJ2-7,TRBV7-3,CASSLIGGAGYEQYF
TRBJ1-5,TRBV28,CASKGGSSNQPQHF
TRBJ1-1,TRBV30,CAWSVPKTGPNTEAFF
TRBJ2-5,TRBV19,CASSIVVAGGRETQYF
TRBJ1-3,TRBV18,CASSPSGQGASGNTIYF
TRBJ2-7,TRBV7-2,CASSLADPLEQYF
TRBJ1-2,TRBV4-3,CASSRDRANYGYTF
TRBJ1-2,TRBV28,CASSLWTGNYGYTF
TRBJ1-1,TRBV4-1,CASSQDWGSTEAFF
TRBJ1-2,TRBV27,CASSPRLVGGDGYTF
TRBJ1-1,TRBV29-1,CSVEWTGNTEAFF
TRBJ1-2,TRBV4-2,CASSPPNRGTNYGYTF
TRBJ1-2,TRBV10-3,CAIRVETGNYGYTF
TRBJ1-5,TRBV10-3,CAISEGGIYQPQHF
TRBJ2-5,TRBV6-5,CASRYDWTGETQYF